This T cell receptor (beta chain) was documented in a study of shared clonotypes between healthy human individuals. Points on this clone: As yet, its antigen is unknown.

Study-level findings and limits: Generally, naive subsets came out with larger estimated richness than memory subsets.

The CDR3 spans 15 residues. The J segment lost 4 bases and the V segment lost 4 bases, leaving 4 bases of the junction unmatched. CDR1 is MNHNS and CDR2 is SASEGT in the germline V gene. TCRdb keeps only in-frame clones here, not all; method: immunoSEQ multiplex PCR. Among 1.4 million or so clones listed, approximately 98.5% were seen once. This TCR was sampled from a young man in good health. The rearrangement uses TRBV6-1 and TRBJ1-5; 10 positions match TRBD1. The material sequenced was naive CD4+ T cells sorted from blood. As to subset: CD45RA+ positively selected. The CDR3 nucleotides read TGTGCCAGCAGTGGACCGGGACAGGGGAATCAGCCCCAGCATTTT. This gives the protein CASSGPGQGNQPQHF.